The rows below give T cell receptor beta chains drawn from one sample of a study of a mutant IDH1 vaccine in newly diagnosed glioma. Their antigen targets remain unknown. Method: immunoSEQ multiplex PCR; TCRdb's copy keeps in-frame clones and lacks some. The profile shows 50,000 or so clones, about 88% of them singletons. The sequencing here drew on PBMCs, taken from a glioma patient whose treatment included an IDH1 peptide vaccine. The source is a young woman with glioma. Some clones in this sample may be carry-over from other donors' samples. The CDR3 runs from the conserved cysteine through the conserved F or W. Fields, in order: D gene, J gene, clone size, V gene, CDR3 length, CDR3 protein, CDR3 DNA. The D gene is left open where the match is weak. Some rows mark clone size as missing; the rest say once, few, many or name a class of expanded clone.

>TRBD1|TRBJ2-6|NA|TRBV19|15
CASSKGTAGANVLTF
TGTGCCAGTAGTAAAGGGACAGCAGGGGCCAACGTCCTGACTTTC
>TRBD2|TRBJ2-1|NA|TRBV11-2|15
CASSLRAGVRGEQFF
TGTGCCAGCAGCTTACGAGCGGGAGTGAGGGGTGAGCAGTTCTTC
>TRBD1|TRBJ2-2|NA|TRBV7-9|11
CASSAPGQKFF
TGTGCCAGCAGCGCACCGGGACAGAAATTTTTT
>NA|TRBJ1-1|NA|TRBV28|13
CASSVEGGTEAFF
TGTGCCAGCAGTGTCGAAGGTGGGACTGAAGCTTTCTTT
>NA|TRBJ2-7|NA|TRBV28|12
CASLNAGHEQYF
TGTGCCAGCCTGAACGCAGGCCACGAGCAGTACTTC
>TRBD2|TRBJ2-3|NA|TRBV7-2|15
CASSASGSSTDTQYF
TGTGCCAGCAGCGCTAGCGGGAGTAGCACAGATACGCAGTATTTT
>NA|TRBJ2-5|NA|TRBV12-1|16
CASSFFCAGGEETQYF
TGTGCCAGCAGCTTTTTTTGTGCGGGAGGGGAAGAGACCCAGTACTTC
>TRBD1|TRBJ2-3|NA|TRBV2|13
CASRDRGTDTQYF
TGTGCCAGCCGGGACAGAGGCACAGATACGCAGTATTTT
>NA|TRBJ2-1|NA|TRBV7-2|12
CASSPSYNEQFF
TGTGCCAGCAGCCCCTCCTACAATGAGCAGTTCTTC
>TRBD2|TRBJ2-7|once|TRBV27|14
CASREGTSASEQYF
TGTGCCAGCAGGGAGGGGACTAGCGCCTCCGAGCAGTACTTC
>NA|TRBJ2-3|NA|TRBV9|16
CASSPIRDLGTDTQYF
TGTGCCAGCAGCCCGATCCGGGACTTGGGCACAGATACGCAGTATTTT
>TRBD2|TRBJ2-1|large|TRBV19|15
CASSRTSGSMDEQFF
TGTGCCAGTAGCCGGACTAGCGGGAGTATGGATGAGCAGTTCTTC
>TRBD1|TRBJ1-1|NA|TRBV7-9|17
CASSLVHGTGFNTEAFF
TGTGCCAGCAGCTTAGTACACGGGACAGGTTTTAACACTGAAGCTTTCTTT
>NA|TRBJ2-7|NA|TRBV19|15
CASTIGPGPRYEQYF
TGTGCCAGTACCATTGGGCCAGGGCCTCGCTACGAGCAGTACTTC
>NA|TRBJ2-5|NA|TRBV14|13
CASSQGWVFTQYF
TGTGCCAGCAGCCAAGGATGGGTCTTCACCCAGTACTTC
>TRBD1|TRBJ1-2|NA|TRBV5-4|14
CASSLGQGARGYTF
TGTGCCAGCAGCTTAGGACAGGGAGCGAGAGGCTACACCTTC
>TRBD1|TRBJ2-7|NA|TRBV5-4|15
CASSNTGTVSYEQYF
TGTGCCAGCAGCAATACGGGGACAGTCTCCTACGAGCAGTACTTC
>TRBD2|TRBJ2-1|NA|TRBV6-1|16
CASSGRLAAAYNEQFF
TGTGCCAGCAGTGGGAGACTAGCCGCCGCGTACAATGAGCAGTTCTTC
>NA|TRBJ2-7|NA|TRBV11-2|14
CASSLDLGGYEQYF
TGTGCCAGCAGCTTAGATCTGGGGGGCTACGAGCAGTACTTC
>NA|TRBJ1-5|NA|TRBV28|17
CASSSPGGRDLDQPQHF
TGTGCCAGCAGCTCTCCCGGGGGCAGGGATCTCGATCAGCCCCAGCATTTT
>TRBD1|TRBJ2-1|NA|TRBV19|17
CASSTPRDRLSYNEQFF
TGTGCCAGTAGTACACCTCGGGACAGGCTCTCCTACAATGAGCAGTTCTTC
>NA|TRBJ2-2|NA|TRBV9|13
CASSVAGTGELFF
TGTGCCAGCAGCGTAGCGGGTACCGGGGAGCTGTTTTTT
>NA|TRBJ1-2|NA|TRBV5-6|14
CASSLGNMGYGYTF
TGTGCCAGCAGCTTGGGGAACATGGGGTATGGCTACACCTTC
>TRBD1|TRBJ1-5|NA|TRBV4-1|14
CASSQVRQGKPQHF
TGCGCCAGCAGCCAAGTCCGACAGGGTAAGCCCCAGCATTTT
>NA|TRBJ2-6|NA|TRBV30|14
CAWRRFSGANVLTF
TGTGCCTGGAGGAGGTTCTCTGGGGCCAACGTCCTGACTTTC
>NA|TRBJ1-5|NA|TRBV27|14
CASSLSGLTQPQHF
TGTGCCAGCAGTTTATCCGGGCTAACTCAGCCCCAGCATTTT
>NA|TRBJ2-6|NA|TRBV19|15
CASSIQGPGANVLTF
TGTGCCAGTAGTATACAGGGGCCAGGGGCCAACGTCCTGACTTTC
>NA|TRBJ1-1|NA|TRBV7-6|12
CASSSPNTEAFF
TGTGCCAGCAGCTCGCCGAACACTGAAGCTTTCTTT
>NA|TRBJ1-2|few|TRBV11-2|12
CASSGYSDGYTF
TGTGCCAGCAGCGGGTATTCGGACGGCTACACCTTC
>NA|TRBJ2-1|NA|TRBV2|19
CASRLELLSTKEGGNEQFF
TGTGCCAGCAGATTAGAGCTCCTGTCCACCAAGGAGGGTGGGAATGAGCAGTTCTTC
>NA|TRBJ2-7|NA|TRBV15|14
CATSRGRTIYEQYF
TGTGCCACCAGCAGAGGCAGGACTATCTACGAGCAGTACTTC
>NA|TRBJ1-2|NA|TRBV5-6|16
CASSLPSYYSTVAYTF
TGTGCCAGCAGCTTACCCTCGTACTATTCGACAGTGGCCTACACCTTC
>NA|TRBJ2-6|NA|TRBV5-5|20
CASSFGGGASLGSGANVLTF
TGTGCCAGCAGCTTCGGAGGGGGCGCTTCTCTGGGCTCTGGGGCCAACGTCCTGACTTTC
>NA|TRBJ1-2|once|TRBV4-1|14
CASSQDAGGYGYTF
TGCGCCAGCAGCCAAGATGCGGGTGGCTATGGCTACACCTTC
>NA|TRBJ1-1|NA|TRBV28|15
CASSLWGSSNTEAFF
TGTGCCAGCAGTTTATGGGGCAGCTCTAACACTGAAGCTTTCTTT